Shown below are 22 T cell receptor beta chains from a single sample sequenced in a study of read filtering for tumor transcriptome and immune sequencing. This library used 300 to 500 ng RNA and molecular barcoded adaptors spanning alpha/delta and beta/gamma chains. TCRdb re-called the reads through MiXCR, storing one row per CDR3 protein. Seen here are around 23,000 distinct CDR3 sequences, around a fifth observed once, and the top ten hold about half. Specimen: a population of CD138-negative cells sorted from bone marrow. The receptors shown here come from a donor at least 40 years old with multiple myeloma.

This clonotype was seen repeatedly, ten times or more. The chain joins TRBV4-1 to TRBJ2-7; D possibly corresponds to TRBD1 (6 bases). This CDR3 is built from 14 residues. Trimming removed 1 base at V and 6 bases at J, with 13 bases between. CDR1 and CDR2 from the germline V gene are MGHRA and YSYEKL. For the CDR3, the DNA is TGCGCCAGCAGCCAAGCTTACAGGGTCGGCGAGCAGTACTTC. Translation gives CASSQAYRVGEQYF.

The chain links TRBV7-9 to TRBJ2-1; D gene ambiguous. V lost 2 bases to trimming and J lost 6 bases, with 8 bases between them. The CDR3 length is 13 residues. In germline, CDR1 is SEHNR, CDR2 FQNEAQ (reference sequence). The CDR3 region is CASSLQGCNEQFF. CDR3 DNA sequence: TGTGCCAGCAGCTTACAAGGCTGCAATGAGCAGTTCTTC.

With regard to this clonotype: A clone one base away is much larger, so this may be a read error. The V call is TRBV9, the J call TRBJ1-4, with D tentatively TRBD1 (5 bases). The CDR3 has 14 amino acids. CDR1 is SGDLS and CDR2 is YYNGEE in the germline V gene. CDR3 sequence (DNA): TGTACCAGCAGCCCCGGGACCCGGGGGGAAAAACTGTTTTTT. It codes for CTSSPGTRGEKLFF.

The table lists this clonotype with many counts. The chain carries TRBV28 and TRBJ2-1; D possibly corresponds to TRBD2 (5 bases). Trimming pared 4 bases from V and 3 bases from J, leaving 13 bases between. Germline CDR1 is MDHEN and CDR2 is SYDVKM. This CDR3 has 15 residues. CDR3 DNA: TGTGCCAGCAGTTGGGGAGTTGGCCTCTACAATGAGCAGTTCTTC. It specifies CASSWGVGLYNEQFF.

This clonotype was detected ten times or more. This sequence joins TRBV6-2 or TRBV6-3 and TRBJ1-5; no firm D call. Per germline, CDR1 MNHEY and CDR2 SVGEGT. The ends were cut back, 2 bases at V and 6 bases at J, with 11 bases in the middle. The length of the CDR3 is 14 residues. The CDR3 spells CASSYATWGQPQHF. The CDR3 DNA reads TGTGCCAGCAGTTACGCGACCTGGGGTCAGCCCCAGCATTTT.

This clonotype was found a few times. In DNA, the CDR3 is TGTGCCAGCAGTGCCCTCGGGACAGGGAGGTCTGGAAACACCATATATTTT. Its translation: CASSALGTGRSGNTIYF. The chain is built from TRBV25-1 and TRBJ1-3, with 9 nucleotides matching TRBD1. Per germline, CDR1 MGHDK and CDR2 SYGVNS. The CDR3 extends over 17 amino acids. J was trimmed by 1 base and V by 4 bases; bases with no gene match: 8.

This clonotype was seen ten or more times. V usage is TRBV28 and J usage is TRBJ2-3; 9 bases match TRBD1. The V and J ends lost 5 bases and 3 bases, in that order; junction bases with no gene match: 12. The germline CDR1 and CDR2 sequences are MDHEN and SYDVKM. The CDR3 runs 17 residues. The CDR3 bases are TGTGCCAGCAGTGACACTAGACAGGGGGTCGGAACAGATACGCAGTATTTT. The encoded protein is CASSDTRQGVGTDTQYF.

This clonotype was seen a few times. The V and J genes are TRBV24-1 and TRBJ2-2; a weak D match, TRBD1 (6 bases). This CDR3 has 13 residues. In germline, CDR1 is KGHDR, CDR2 SFDVKD. V was shortened by 7 bases and J by 2 bases, with 7 bases between the two germline ends. CDR3 loop: CATRDSNTGELFF. DNA for the CDR3: TGTGCCACCAGGGACAGCAACACCGGGGAGCTGTTTTTT.

The J gene is TRBJ1-1, the V gene TRBV7-2; 9 bases are shared with TRBD1. After removal of 5 bases from V and 1 base from J, the junction contained 2 bases not matched to a gene. The CDR3 consists of 14 residues. Per the germline V gene, CDR1 is SGHTA and CDR2 is FQGNSA. CDR3 DNA sequence: TGTGCCAGCAGCCGGGACAGGGCGAACACTGAAGCTTTCTTT. Translating gives CASSRDRANTEAFF.

This clonotype appeared a few times. The rearrangement links TRBV7-2 to TRBJ2-7; D perhaps matches TRBD2 (5 bases). Per germline, CDR1 SGHTA and CDR2 FQGNSA. The CDR3 has 13 amino acids. Trimming cost V 5 bases and J 3 bases, with 11 bases left between them. The CDR3 region is CASSQGLFYEQYF. CDR3 nucleotide sequence: TGTGCCAGCAGCCAAGGACTCTTCTACGAGCAGTACTTC.

This clonotype has ten or more counts. V usage is TRBV3-1 and J usage is TRBJ2-7; D possibly uses TRBD1 or TRBD2 (5 bases each). CDR1 and CDR2 from the germline V gene are LGHDT and YNNKEL (reference sequence). V was cut by 1 base and J by 3 bases, with 10 bases left in between. The CDR3 covers 14 residues. CDR3 residues: CASSQVGTLYEQYF. The CDR3 coding sequence is TGTGCCAGCAGCCAAGTGGGGACCCTCTACGAGCAGTACTTC.

In its sample, this clonotype was seen once. A clone one base away is much larger, so this may be a read error. The CDR3 does not close with the conserved phenylalanine or tryptophan, likely indicating a read error. J is TRBJ2-3 and V is TRBV5-1; TRBD1 might be the D (5 bases). Germline loops: CDR1 SGHRS, CDR2 YFSETQ. The CDR3 spans 15 residues. V was clipped by 5 bases and J by 4 bases, with 17 bases between them. CDR3 loop: CASRPGHPGADTQYS. CDR3 nucleotide sequence: TGCGCCAGCAGACCCGGACACCCGGGCGCAGATACGCAGTATTCT.

This clonotype was observed many times. V and J are TRBV9 and TRBJ1-1, with D possibly matching TRBD1 (6 bases). Trimming cost V 5 bases and J 3 bases, with 17 bases left between them. Germline-derived CDR1 and CDR2 are SGDLS and YYNGEE. The length of the CDR3 is 15 residues. CDR3 amino acids: CASRSIQGRDTEAFF. As DNA, the CDR3 is TGTGCCAGCAGGAGTATACAGGGAAGGGACACTGAAGCTTTCTTT.

This clonotype was seen at least ten times. V and J are TRBV20-1 and TRBJ2-6, with D maybe TRBD2 (7 bases). This CDR3 comprises 17 residues. CDR1 is DFQATT, CDR2 SNEGSKA, per germline (reference sequence). Trimming left V 5 bases short and J 4 bases short, with 21 bases between. In DNA, the CDR3 is TGCAGTGCTCCCCTGGTGGGGGGGGGCTTAGGGGCCAACGTCCTGACTTTC. Its protein product is CSAPLVGGGLGANVLTF.

This clonotype was seen repeatedly, ten times or more. The chain couples TRBV4-2 to TRBJ1-1; the D gene is possibly TRBD1 (5 bases). The CDR3 extends over 14 amino acids. The germline V gene encodes CDR1 LGHNA and CDR2 YNFKEQ. V was trimmed by 5 bases and J by 0 bases, leaving 10 bases between them. The CDR3, as DNA: TGTGCCAGCAGCTACGGGACTATGAACACTGAAGCTTTCTTT. Its translation is CASSYGTMNTEAFF.

As for this clonotype: This clone may be a read error of a much larger clone one base away. The chain is built from TRBV7-2 and TRBJ2-7; 8 positions agree with TRBD1. The germline V gene encodes CDR1 SGHTA and CDR2 FQGNSA. This CDR3 spans 14 amino acids. CDR3 sequence (DNA): TGTTCCAGCAGCTGGGGGACAGGAGCCTACGAGCAGTACTTC. The encoded protein is CSSSWGTGAYEQYF.

This clonotype was detected many times. Relative to the germline gene, one junction end is altered; a read error may explain this. The chain has TRBV5-1 and TRBJ2-3; a weak D match, TRBD1 (5 bases). The germline gives CDR1 SGHRS, CDR2 YFSETQ. The CDR3 is made up of 14 amino acids. The CDR3 is CASSLGQSTDTQYF. The CDR3 nucleotides are TGCGCTAGCAGCTTGGGGCAGAGCACAGATACGCAGTATTTT.

Details on this clonotype: The junction differs from germline at one of its ends, possibly a read error. The chain employs TRBV5-1 and TRBJ2-1; D could derive from TRBD1 or TRBD2 (5 bases each). The CDR3 has 16 amino acids. CDR1 is SGHRS and CDR2 is YFSETQ in the germline V gene. CDR3 DNA sequence: TGCGCTAGCAGCTTGGGGACGGGTCGCTCCTACAATGGGCAGTTCTTC. This translates into CASSLGTGRSYNGQFF. Drawing the rest from reference TRBV5-1 and TRBJ2-1, the complete variable domain is KAGVTQTPRYLIKTRGQQVTLSCSPISGHRSVSWYQQTPGQGLQFLFEYFSETQRNKGNFPGRFSGRQFSNSRSEMNVSTLELGDSALYLCASSLGTGRSYNGQFFGPGTRLTVL.

This clonotype was seen ten or more times. The chain links TRBV7-9 to TRBJ2-5, with TRBD1 identical over 8 bases. Germline values: CDR1 SEHNR, CDR2 FQNEAQ (reference sequence). The CDR3 totals 15 residues. V dropped 5 bases and J dropped 5; count of bases not matched to a gene: 10. CDR3 sequence (DNA): TGTGCCAGCAGCCCTCGGACAGGGCCAGGGGAGACCCAGTACTTC. The encoded protein is CASSPRTGPGETQYF.

Written as DNA, the CDR3 is TGTGCCAGTAGTATACCCCGGACAGGAGGAAAACTGTTTTTT. As protein: CASSIPRTGGKLFF. This chain links TRBV19 with TRBJ1-4; TRBD1 aligns across 7 bases. Looked up from germline, CDR1 is LNHDA and CDR2 is SQIVND (reference sequence). The CDR3 extends over 14 amino acids. The V segment lost 2 bases and the J segment 10 bases; nucleotides outside the gene matches: 7.

The V and J genes are TRBV28 and TRBJ2-1; D perhaps matches TRBD1 (5 bases). The CDR3 has 15 amino acids. V dropped 7 bases and J dropped 0 bases, with 13 bases sitting between them. Per the germline V gene, CDR1 is MDHEN and CDR2 is SYDVKM. The CDR3 spells CASTQGRSSYNEQFF. DNA for the CDR3: TGTGCCAGCACCCAGGGCCGGAGCTCCTACAATGAGCAGTTCTTC.

This clonotype was counted ten times or more. The V gene is TRBV20-1, the J gene TRBJ2-2; D possibly matches TRBD1 or TRBD2 (6 bases each). The CDR3 runs to 11 residues. Per germline, CDR1 DFQATT and CDR2 SNEGSKA (reference sequence). The CDR3 sequence is CSTGRTGELFF. CDR3 sequence (DNA): TGCAGCACAGGGAGGACCGGGGAGCTGTTTTTT.